The rows below give T cell receptor beta chains drawn from one sample of a study of blood T cell repertoires in COVID-19. TCRdb's copy holds only in-frame clones and misses some; the assay was immunoSEQ multiplex PCR. The sample holds roughly 320,000 clones; around nine tenths are singletons and the top ten take 1.8%. The sample comprised peripheral blood. These receptors came from a woman aged 25 to 45 with COVID-19, enrolled during active disease. CDR3s leave out the opening cysteine and the closing phenylalanine or tryptophan. Fields, in order: J gene, V gene, CDR3 protein.

j_gene: TRBJ1-2; v_gene: TRBV24-1; CDR3aa: ATSVSGIRGADYYGYT
j_gene: TRBJ1-3; v_gene: TRBV4-2; CDR3aa: ASSPFQQLISGNTIY
j_gene: TRBJ2-7; v_gene: TRBV2; CDR3aa: ASSGTPAIYEQY
j_gene: TRBJ2-3; v_gene: TRBV29-1; CDR3aa: STYSGGASDTQY
j_gene: TRBJ1-1; v_gene: TRBV4-1; CDR3aa: ASSQVGTGLENTEAF
j_gene: TRBJ1-1; v_gene: TRBV5-1; CDR3aa: ASSLAQATEAF
j_gene: TRBJ1-2; v_gene: TRBV19; CDR3aa: ASSRQGYGSDYGYT
j_gene: TRBJ2-7; v_gene: TRBV19; CDR3aa: ASSIKGQAAYEQY
j_gene: TRBJ1-2; v_gene: TRBV27; CDR3aa: ASPNVPPYGYT
j_gene: TRBJ1-4; v_gene: TRBV5-3; CDR3aa: ARSPFATNEKLF
j_gene: TRBJ1-2; v_gene: TRBV7-2; CDR3aa: ASSLGTGVSYGYT
j_gene: TRBJ2-2; v_gene: TRBV5-1; CDR3aa: ASSQRQGYTGELF
j_gene: TRBJ2-5; v_gene: TRBV4-2; CDR3aa: ASSQGRTGGQETQY
j_gene: TRBJ2-3; v_gene: TRBV21-1; CDR3aa: ASSKKGGGADTQY
j_gene: TRBJ2-1; v_gene: TRBV5-1; CDR3aa: ASSSPETTLNEQF
j_gene: TRBJ2-3; v_gene: TRBV5-1; CDR3aa: ASSPLTITDTQY
j_gene: TRBJ1-2; v_gene: TRBV3-1/TRBV3-2; CDR3aa: ASSQGMAGGYGYT
j_gene: TRBJ1-1; v_gene: TRBV6-5; CDR3aa: ASLAPGGQNTEAF
j_gene: TRBJ1-2; v_gene: TRBV6-6; CDR3aa: ASRPQGEYGYT
j_gene: TRBJ1-1; v_gene: TRBV5-1; CDR3aa: ASSRQENTEAF
j_gene: TRBJ2-7; v_gene: TRBV3-1/TRBV3-2; CDR3aa: ASSQHGGPEQY
j_gene: TRBJ1-2; v_gene: TRBV5-1; CDR3aa: ASSPLTGSYGYT
j_gene: TRBJ2-7; v_gene: TRBV28; CDR3aa: ASGPPRGNEQY
j_gene: TRBJ2-1; v_gene: TRBV24-1; CDR3aa: ATSDPGTSGESSYNEQF
j_gene: TRBJ2-1; v_gene: TRBV11-2; CDR3aa: ASSSNRDRAYNEQF
j_gene: TRBJ1-4; v_gene: TRBV9; CDR3aa: ASSVGSGSEKLF
j_gene: TRBJ1-5; v_gene: TRBV7-2; CDR3aa: ASSPVDRGLQPQH
j_gene: TRBJ1-2; v_gene: TRBV27; CDR3aa: ASSFRTGYGYT
j_gene: TRBJ1-1; v_gene: TRBV4-1; CDR3aa: ASSLSGGDTEAF
j_gene: TRBJ1-1; v_gene: TRBV18; CDR3aa: ASSLTTGASYTEAF
j_gene: TRBJ2-2; v_gene: TRBV6-6; CDR3aa: ASSPGRESRNTGELF
j_gene: TRBJ2-7; v_gene: TRBV5-1; CDR3aa: ASSPNSVEQY
j_gene: TRBJ2-5; v_gene: TRBV2; CDR3aa: ASSVQETQY
j_gene: TRBJ2-1; v_gene: TRBV7-2; CDR3aa: ASSLRVGGSYNEQF